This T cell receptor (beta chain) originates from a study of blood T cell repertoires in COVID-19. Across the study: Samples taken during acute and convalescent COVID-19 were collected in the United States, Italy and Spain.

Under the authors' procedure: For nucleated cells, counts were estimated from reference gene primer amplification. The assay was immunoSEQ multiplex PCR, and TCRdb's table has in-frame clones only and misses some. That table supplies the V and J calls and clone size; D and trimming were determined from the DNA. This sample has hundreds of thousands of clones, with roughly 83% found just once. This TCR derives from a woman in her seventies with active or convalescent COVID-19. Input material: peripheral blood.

The chain's CDR3 is CASSTQVLETQYF. DNA of the CDR3: TGTGCCAGTAGTACACAGGTTCTTGAGACCCAGTACTTC. The chain combines TRBV19 with TRBJ2-5, with TRBD1 as a possible D gene (5 bases). CDR3 length: 13 residues. Trimming stripped 4 bases from V and 5 bases from J, with 11 bases between. Germline loops: CDR1 LNHDA, CDR2 SQIVND (reference sequence).